Below, 30 T cell receptor beta chains from the same sample are listed, as sequenced in a study of shared clonotypes between healthy human individuals. Generated by immunoSEQ multiplex PCR, the TCRdb table keeps only in-frame clones and is missing some. The sample carries 180,000 or so clones, roughly 93% recorded once. Source material: naive CD4+ T cells sorted from blood. Subset described: CD45RA+ positively selected. The receptors here all came from a woman aged 25 to 45 in good health.

This chain links TRBV7-6 with TRBJ2-5, with a possible D match to TRBD1 (6 bases). Gene TRBJ2-7 matches the end of the DNA better, so the J call may be wrong. Germline CDR1 and CDR2: SGHVS and FNYEAQ. CDR3 size: 13 residues. CDR3 amino acids: CASSSNREYEQYF. In nucleotides, the CDR3 is TGTGCCAGCAGCTCCAACAGGGAGTACGAGCAGTACTTC.

The chain recombines TRBV10-3 with TRBJ1-2; D unresolved. With 0 bases removed from V and 4 bases from J, the gap between germline ends came to 9 bases. This CDR3 is 14 amino acids long. Germline loops: CDR1 ENHRY, CDR2 SYGVKD. CDR3 coding DNA: TGTGCCATCAGTGAGTCGAAGTTAGGCTATGGCTACACCTTC. Amino acids: CAISESKLGYGYTF.

This clone was seen a single time. The chain couples TRBV2 to TRBJ1-1; D is perhaps TRBD1 (5 bases). CDR3 length: 14 residues. Germline CDR1 is SNHLY and CDR2 is FYNNEI. Between the trimmed V and J ends, which lost 10 bases and 2 bases, there was a span of 17 bases. The CDR3 here is CATKSGTVNTEAFF. In DNA, the CDR3 is TGTGCCACCAAAAGCGGGACGGTAAACACTGAAGCTTTCTTT.

The sample holds a few counts of this clone. The chain links TRBV2 to TRBJ2-7; a weak D match, TRBD2 (5 bases). Trimming took 8 bases from V and 2 from J, leaving 7 bases between them. This CDR3 is 11 amino acids long. The germline gives CDR1 SNHLY, CDR2 FYNNEI. The CDR3 nucleotides are TGTGCCAGCGGGAGTGCCTACGAGCAGTACTTC. It codes for CASGSAYEQYF.

The rearrangement uses TRBV2 and TRBJ1-5, with D hard to call. The V gene's germline CDR1 is SNHLY and CDR2 FYNNEI. CDR3 length: 12 residues. V was cut by 4 bases and J by 6 bases, with 7 bases left in between. CDR3 protein: CASSGAGQPQHF. The CDR3 DNA reads as TGTGCCAGCAGTGGGGCGGGTCAGCCCCAGCATTTT.

This chain links TRBV6-1 with TRBJ2-7, with no clear D. The germline gives CDR1 MNHNS, CDR2 SASEGT. V dropped 4 bases and J dropped 6 bases, with 10 bases sitting between them. The CDR3 has 12 residues. The CDR3 sequence is CASSVKWGEQYF. The CDR3 region has the DNA TGTGCCAGCAGTGTCAAGTGGGGCGAGCAGTACTTC.

J is TRBJ1-1 and V is TRBV28; weak D call: TRBD1 (5 bases). Deletions cut 9 bases from V and 0 bases from J, with 14 bases between. This CDR3 has 14 amino acids. The germline gives CDR1 MDHEN, CDR2 SYDVKM. CDR3 in DNA: TGTGCCAGTCTGGGGGGGACGGTGAACACTGAAGCTTTCTTT. Translation: CASLGGTVNTEAFF.

The gene calls are TRBV5-8 and TRBJ2-1; 8 bases match TRBD2. Looked up from germline, CDR1 is SGHTS and CDR2 is YDEGEE. The length of the CDR3 is 16 residues. Germline trimming cut 4 bases from V and 6 bases from J; bases unmatched to any gene: 12. CDR3 loop: CASSGGTSFLFNEQFF. CDR3 DNA: TGTGCCAGCAGCGGAGGGACTAGTTTCTTATTCAATGAGCAGTTCTTC.

The chain is built from TRBV5-1 and TRBJ1-1; D gene uncertain. V dropped 3 bases and J dropped 8 bases, with 17 bases sitting between them. The CDR3 covers 14 residues. CDR1 SGHRS and CDR2 YFSETQ come from the germline V gene. The CDR3 here is CASSSDSLSGEAFF. In nucleotides, the CDR3 is TGCGCCAGCAGCTCCGACTCCCTCTCGGGAGAAGCTTTCTTT. The full variable domain, completed using reference TRBV5-1 and TRBJ1-1, is KAGVTQTPRYLIKTRGQQVTLSCSPISGHRSVSWYQQTPGQGLQFLFEYFSETQRNKGNFPGRFSGRQFSNSRSEMNVSTLELGDSALYLCASSSDSLSGEAFFGQGTRLTVV.

The rearrangement uses TRBV30 and TRBJ2-1, with 14 bases that match TRBD2. The CDR3 consists of 15 residues. V dropped 1 base and J dropped 7; count of bases not matched to a gene: 3. CDR1 and CDR2 (germline): GTSNPN, SVGIG (reference sequence). As DNA, the CDR3 is TGTGCCTGGAGTGCGGGACTAGCGGGAGTGAATGAGCAGTTCTTC. Protein sequence: CAWSAGLAGVNEQFF.

The chain has TRBV4-1 and TRBJ2-7; 12 bases are shared with TRBD2. This CDR3 spans 16 amino acids. V lost 5 bases and J lost 4; bases outside the gene matches: 9. From germline, CDR1 is MGHRA and CDR2 YSYEKL. The CDR3 nucleotides read TGCGCCAGCAGCGCAGCCCTAGCGGGAGGGGGATACGAGCAGTACTTC. Translating gives CASSAALAGGGYEQYF.

The DNA for the CDR3 is TGTGCCAGCAGCTTCACTTGGAATGAGCAGTTCTTC. This sequence encodes CASSFTWNEQFF. This chain links TRBV7-9 with TRBJ2-1; D remains unclear. The CDR3 totals 12 residues. The V end was cut by 3 bases, the J end by 7 bases, with 7 bases between. Germline-derived CDR1 and CDR2 are SEHNR and FQNEAQ (reference sequence).

The chain combines TRBV10-3 with TRBJ2-1, with 16 bases lining up with TRBD2. J lost 2 bases, V lost 6 bases, and 10 bases had no gene match. The CDR3 is made up of 19 amino acids. Germline V gives CDR1 ENHRY, CDR2 SYGVKD. The CDR3 protein is CAIRNGTSGRAFPYNEQFF. CDR3 coding DNA: TGTGCCATCAGAAATGGGACTAGCGGGAGGGCCTTCCCCTACAATGAGCAGTTCTTC.

The V gene is TRBV7-9, the J gene TRBJ1-1; 7 bases agree with TRBD1. Germline V gene sequence: CDR1 SEHNR, CDR2 FQNEAQ (reference sequence). V was pared by 5 bases and J by 2 bases, with 8 bases of the junction left unmatched. The CDR3 loop spans 15 amino acids. The CDR3 sequence is CASSPQGTANTEAFF. The CDR3 coding sequence is TGTGCCAGCAGCCCTCAAGGGACAGCCAACACTGAAGCTTTCTTT.

The genes are TRBV29-1 and TRBJ2-7, with TRBD2 identical over 10 bases. Germline values: CDR1 SQVTM, CDR2 ANQGSEA. J gave up 7 bases and V 6 bases, and 9 bases lay outside the gene matches. CDR3 size: 13 residues. CDR3 nucleotide sequence: TGCAGCGTAGTAGGACTAGCGGCTGCGGAGCAGTACTTC. Its protein product is CSVVGLAAAEQYF.

This clone was observed a single time. The V gene is TRBV5-1, the J gene TRBJ1-1; no clear D. Germline-derived CDR1 and CDR2 are SGHRS and YFSETQ. This CDR3 comprises 13 residues. Between the trimmed V and J ends, which lost 4 bases and 10 bases, there was a span of 17 bases. CDR3 sequence reads: CASSADVRPRAFF. The CDR3 DNA follows: TGCGCCAGCAGCGCCGACGTTAGACCTAGAGCTTTCTTT.

This clone was seen only once. The chain employs TRBV4-2 and TRBJ2-1; 7 bases align to TRBD2. The CDR3 totals 16 residues. J gave up 9 bases and V 3 bases, and 14 bases lay outside the gene matches. Germline lookup yields CDR1 LGHNA and CDR2 YNFKEQ. The CDR3, as DNA: TGTGCCAGCAGCCAGCAGGGCGGGAGCGTGACGGGTGAGCAGTTCTTC. Protein: CASSQQGGSVTGEQFF.

The V and J genes are TRBV5-1 and TRBJ1-2; 8 nucleotides line up with TRBD1. CDR1 is SGHRS and CDR2 is YFSETQ in the germline V gene. V lost 4 bases and J lost 6; bases outside the gene matches: 8. The CDR3 loop spans 14 amino acids. The CDR3 sequence: CASSAWTGRNGYTF. The CDR3 DNA follows: TGCGCCAGCAGCGCATGGACAGGGCGGAATGGCTACACCTTC.

This chain links TRBV9 with TRBJ2-1; 9 bases agree with TRBD1. V lost 0 bases and J lost 6; bases outside the gene matches: 1. Germline V lookup: CDR1 SGDLS, CDR2 YYNGEE. The CDR3 consists of 14 residues. CDR3 protein: CASSVDRGLNEQFF. CDR3 bases: TGTGCCAGCAGCGTAGACAGGGGGCTCAATGAGCAGTTCTTC. Looking up the rest from reference TRBV9 and TRBJ2-1 gives the full variable domain: DSGVTQTPKHLITATGQRVTLRCSPRSGDLSVYWYQQSLDQGLQFLIQYYNGEERAKGNILERFSAQQFPDLHSELNLSSLELGDSALYFCASSVDRGLNEQFFGPGTRLTVL.

The V call is TRBV28, the J call TRBJ1-4; TRBD1 matches at 7 bases. The trim removed 3 bases at V and 10 bases at J, leaving 8 bases unmatched. The germline gives CDR1 MDHEN, CDR2 SYDVKM. This CDR3 region has 14 residues. As DNA, the CDR3 is TGTGCCAGCAGTTTGTTACAGGGGAGAGGAAAACTGTTTTTT. This translates into CASSLLQGRGKLFF.

The rearrangement links TRBV7-9 to TRBJ2-2; D could derive from TRBD1 or TRBD2 (6 bases each). In germline, CDR1 is SEHNR, CDR2 FQNEAQ (reference sequence). The germline V and J ends were trimmed by 7 bases and 4 bases, with 16 bases remaining between them. This CDR3 contains 15 residues. The DNA of the CDR3 is TGTGCCAGCAACACACAGGGACTCGGCACCGGGGAGCTGTTTTTT. It specifies CASNTQGLGTGELFF.

This rearrangement joins TRBV5-1 to TRBJ2-2; 8 positions match TRBD1. CDR1 is SGHRS, CDR2 YFSETQ, per germline. V shed 1 base and J 3 bases; nucleotides not matched to a gene: 5. The CDR3 loop spans 16 amino acids. The CDR3 is CASSLIRGQDTGELFF. The CDR3 DNA follows: TGCGCCAGCAGCTTGATCAGGGGACAGGACACCGGGGAGCTGTTTTTT. Using reference TRBV5-1 and TRBJ2-2 for the parts outside the CDR3, the full variable domain is KAGVTQTPRYLIKTRGQQVTLSCSPISGHRSVSWYQQTPGQGLQFLFEYFSETQRNKGNFPGRFSGRQFSNSRSEMNVSTLELGDSALYLCASSLIRGQDTGELFFGEGSRLTVL.

This chain joins TRBV28 and TRBJ2-7; D not certain. Germline V gene data show CDR1 as MDHEN and CDR2 as SYDVKM. V was trimmed by 8 bases and J by 4 bases, leaving 12 bases between them. There are 12 residues in the CDR3. CDR3 DNA: TGTGCCAGCCGGGCCCTCCTTTACGAGCAGTACTTC. This gives the protein CASRALLYEQYF.

As DNA, the CDR3 is TGCGCCAGCAGTTCCAGCGGAGGGGTTAATCAGCCCCAGCATTTT. Translation: CASSSSGGVNQPQHF. J is TRBJ1-5 and V is TRBV5-1; possible D gene TRBD1, 5 bases. Germline loops: CDR1 SGHRS, CDR2 YFSETQ. Trimming shortened V by 5 bases and J by 4 bases, and 16 bases separated the two germline ends. The CDR3 extends over 15 amino acids.

The gene calls are TRBV4-1 and TRBJ2-7, with 16 bases identical to TRBD2. J was trimmed by 2 bases and V by 3 bases; bases with no gene match: 1. Germline V CDR1 and CDR2: MGHRA, YSYEKL. This CDR3 has 16 amino acids. The CDR3 DNA reads as TGCGCCAGCAGCCAGGGACTAGCGGGAGGGGCCTACGAGCAGTACTTC. Its protein is CASSQGLAGGAYEQYF.

There are a few counts of this clone. The chain recombines TRBV11-2 with TRBJ1-5; unclear D gene. The CDR3 is made up of 14 amino acids. Trimming shortened V by 0 bases and J by 4 bases, and 7 bases separated the two germline ends. The germline CDR1 and CDR2 sequences are SGHAT and FQNNGV. The CDR3 region is CASSLDPRNQPQHF. The CDR3 nucleotides read TGTGCCAGCAGCTTAGATCCCCGGAATCAGCCCCAGCATTTT.

The rearrangement links TRBV6-6 to TRBJ2-7; no firm D call. The CDR3 sequence is 14 residues long. The germline CDR1 and CDR2 sequences are MNHNY and SVGAGI (reference sequence). V was pared by 4 bases and J by 0 bases, with 10 bases between. The CDR3 DNA is TGTGCCAGCAGTTTTGGCACCGACTCCTACGAGCAGTACTTC. Its protein product is CASSFGTDSYEQYF.

The chain employs TRBV6-5 and TRBJ1-2, with D perhaps TRBD1 (5 bases). This CDR3 contains 13 residues. The germline V gene has CDR1 MNHEY and CDR2 SVGAGI. With 7 bases removed from V and 5 bases from J, the gap between germline ends came to 14 bases. The CDR3 region is CASTRGLVYGYTF. As DNA, the CDR3 is TGTGCCAGCACAAGGGGCTTAGTATATGGCTACACCTTC.

The gene calls are TRBV6-4 and TRBJ2-5; 10 nucleotides match TRBD2. The DNA matches TRBJ2-7 better at its end, which makes the J call doubtful. CDR1 is MRHNA and CDR2 is SNTAGT in the germline V gene. This CDR3 region has 15 residues. Written as DNA, the CDR3 is TGTGCCAGCAGTGTAGCCGGGACTAGCGTTTACGAGCAGTACTTC. It encodes CASSVAGTSVYEQYF.

The chain couples TRBV30 to TRBJ1-1; D is ambiguous. CDR3 length: 13 amino acids. Trimming stripped 0 bases from V and 3 bases from J, with 8 bases between. CDR1 is GTSNPN, CDR2 SVGIG, per germline (reference sequence). The chain's CDR3 is CAWSVQIDTEAFF. In nucleotides, the CDR3 is TGTGCCTGGAGTGTACAGATTGACACTGAAGCTTTCTTT.